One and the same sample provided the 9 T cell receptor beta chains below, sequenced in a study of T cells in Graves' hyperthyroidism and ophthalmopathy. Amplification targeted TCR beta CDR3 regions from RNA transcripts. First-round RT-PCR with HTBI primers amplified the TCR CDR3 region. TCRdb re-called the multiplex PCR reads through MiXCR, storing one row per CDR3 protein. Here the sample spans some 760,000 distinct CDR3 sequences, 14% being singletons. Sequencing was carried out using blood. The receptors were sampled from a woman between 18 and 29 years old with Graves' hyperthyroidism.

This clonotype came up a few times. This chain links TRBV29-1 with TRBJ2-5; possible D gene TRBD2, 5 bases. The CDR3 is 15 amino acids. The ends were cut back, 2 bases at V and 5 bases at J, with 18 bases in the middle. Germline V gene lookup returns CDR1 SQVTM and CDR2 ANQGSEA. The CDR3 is CSVEIGRTPSETQYF. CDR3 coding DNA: TGCAGCGTTGAAATTGGGAGAACCCCATCCGAGACCCAGTACTTC.

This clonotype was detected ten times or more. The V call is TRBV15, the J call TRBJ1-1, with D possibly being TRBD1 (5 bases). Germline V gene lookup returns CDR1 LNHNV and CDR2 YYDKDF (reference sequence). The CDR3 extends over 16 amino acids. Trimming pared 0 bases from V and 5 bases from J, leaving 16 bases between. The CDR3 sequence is CATSRDRAGVGTEAFF. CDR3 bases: TGTGCCACCAGCAGAGATCGCGCGGGGGTAGGTACTGAAGCTTTCTTT.

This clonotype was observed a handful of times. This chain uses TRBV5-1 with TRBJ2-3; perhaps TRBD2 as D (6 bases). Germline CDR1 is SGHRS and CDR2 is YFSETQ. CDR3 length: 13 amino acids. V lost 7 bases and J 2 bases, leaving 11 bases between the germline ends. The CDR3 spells CASRLAPTDTQYF. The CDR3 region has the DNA TGCGCCAGCCGGCTAGCGCCCACAGATACGCAGTATTTT. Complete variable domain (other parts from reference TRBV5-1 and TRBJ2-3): KAGVTQTPRYLIKTRGQQVTLSCSPISGHRSVSWYQQTPGQGLQFLFEYFSETQRNKGNFPGRFSGRQFSNSRSEMNVSTLELGDSALYLCASRLAPTDTQYFGPGTRLTVL.

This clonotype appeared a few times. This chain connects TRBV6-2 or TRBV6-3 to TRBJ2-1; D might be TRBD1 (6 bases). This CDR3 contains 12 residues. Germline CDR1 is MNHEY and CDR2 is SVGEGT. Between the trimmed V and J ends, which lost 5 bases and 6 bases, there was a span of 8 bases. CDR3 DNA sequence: TGTGCCAGCAGTGAGGACAGCAATGAGCAGTTCTTC. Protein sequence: CASSEDSNEQFF.

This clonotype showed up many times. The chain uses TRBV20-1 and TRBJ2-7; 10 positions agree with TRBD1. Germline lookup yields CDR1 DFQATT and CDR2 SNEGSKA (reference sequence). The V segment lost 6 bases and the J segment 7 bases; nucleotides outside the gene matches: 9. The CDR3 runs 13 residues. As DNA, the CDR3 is TGCAGTGCAAGGGGACAGGGGAAGACTGAGCAGTACTTC. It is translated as CSARGQGKTEQYF.

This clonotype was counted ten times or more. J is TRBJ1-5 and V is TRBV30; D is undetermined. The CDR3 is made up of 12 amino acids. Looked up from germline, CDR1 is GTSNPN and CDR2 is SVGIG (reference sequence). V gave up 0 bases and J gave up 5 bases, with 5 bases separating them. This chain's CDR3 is CAWSVGYQPQHF. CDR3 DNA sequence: TGTGCCTGGAGTGTAGGGTATCAGCCCCAGCATTTT.

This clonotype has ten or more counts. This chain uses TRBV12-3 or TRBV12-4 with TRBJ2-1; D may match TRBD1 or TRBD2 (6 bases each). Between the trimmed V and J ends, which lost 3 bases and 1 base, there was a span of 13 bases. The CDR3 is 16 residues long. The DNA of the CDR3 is TGTGCCAGCAGTTTGCTGGGGGGCGCGTCCTACAATGAGCAGTTCTTC. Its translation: CASSLLGGASYNEQFF.

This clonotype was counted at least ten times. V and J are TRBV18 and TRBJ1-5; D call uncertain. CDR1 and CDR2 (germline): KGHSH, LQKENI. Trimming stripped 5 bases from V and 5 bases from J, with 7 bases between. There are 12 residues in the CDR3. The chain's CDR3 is CASSSQDQPQHF. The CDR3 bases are TGTGCCAGCTCATCCCAAGATCAGCCCCAGCATTTT.

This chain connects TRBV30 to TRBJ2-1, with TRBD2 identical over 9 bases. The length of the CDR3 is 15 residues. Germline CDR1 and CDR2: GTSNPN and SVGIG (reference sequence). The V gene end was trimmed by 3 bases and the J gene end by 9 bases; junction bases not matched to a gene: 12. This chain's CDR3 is CAWSFNSGSGSEQFF. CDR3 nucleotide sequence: TGTGCCTGGAGCTTCAATAGCGGGAGTGGTAGTGAGCAGTTCTTC.